This T cell receptor beta chain was retrieved from a study of blood T cell repertoires in COVID-19. Turning to the study itself: There were acute and convalescent COVID-19 samples, and they came from the United States, Italy and Spain. T cells, B-cell-depleted T cells, or PBMCs supplied cDNA or gDNA.

The authors' processing: Estimation of nucleated cell counts was performed using reference gene primer amplification. Method: immunoSEQ multiplex PCR; TCRdb's copy keeps in-frame clones and lacks some. The V and J calls and clone size come from that table; D and trimming were worked out from the DNA. The sample consists of 45,000 or so clones, 85% to 90% of them appearing once. CDR3 length: 14 residues. CDR1 and CDR2 (germline): MNHEY, SMNVEV (reference sequence). With 3 bases removed from V and 7 bases from J, the gap between germline ends came to 10 bases. The J gene is TRBJ1-6, the V gene TRBV27; possible D gene TRBD1, 5 bases. The sequenced material came from peripheral blood. This clonotype was sampled from a man at least 80 years old with acute or convalescent COVID-19. CDR3 amino acids: CASSFRGGNSPLHF. The CDR3 DNA follows: TGTGCCAGCAGTTTTAGGGGTGGAAATTCACCCCTCCACTTT.